This entry is about one T cell receptor beta chain. Its target is not known. TCRdb's copy holds only in-frame clones and misses some; the assay was immunoSEQ multiplex PCR. Found here are about 39,000 clones, over 85% of them singletons; the top ten hold 3.6%. The data belong to a study of graft-versus-host responses after intestinal transplantation. The wider study: As for transplant type, recipients had multivisceral, liver-intestinal, or isolated intestinal grafts. Whole-study findings and limits: Allografts of one patient group, those with graft-donor T cell macrochimerism, had high graft-versus-host to host-versus-graft clonal ratios.

This CDR3 is 16 amino acids long. The clonotype was recovered from a human patient who received an intestinal transplant, so some T cells may come from the graft donor. The sequencing here drew on PBMCs, taken 700 to 850 days after intestinal transplantation. The gene calls are TRBV12-1 and TRBJ1-4; the D call in the table, TRBD1, was not verified against the DNA. TRBV12-1 is assigned pseudogene status. CDR3 region: CASSFGARGKNEKLFF. DNA of the CDR3: TGTGCCAGCAGCTTTGGCGCAAGGGGGAAGAATGAAAAACTGTTTTTT.